The present T cell receptor (beta chain) was sequenced within a study of cytomegalovirus exposure and HLA in healthy donors (dated by TCRdb to 2015 to 2018). Background for the entire study: An earlier analysis of some 600 of the donors reported roughly 300 Gb of sequence data and approximately 120 million unique TCR beta sequences obtained from around 170 million T cells. An earlier analysis of more than 450 of the donors used high-throughput TCR beta sequencing to judge whether each TCR beta V gene segment behaved as functional or pseudogenic. All discovery cohort repertoires had been generated on a single sequencing platform. High-throughput TCR immunosequencing, statistical association of individual TCRs with disease status, and machine learning were combined to predict cytomegalovirus infection status. Donor age, sex, ethnicity and CMV serostatus were compiled together with the repertoire data. In the later analysis, no new phenotypic data were used to find candidate immune exposures; instead, reliance was placed on TCR beta sequences and their occurrence across donors. Besides the first cohort of about 730 subjects, a separate validation cohort made up of over 95 different subjects was used. The number of donors typed differed by locus, with roughly 620-640 for A, B, C, DRB1 and DQB1, around 500 for DQA1, 606 for DPA1, and under 490 for DPB1. HLA typing covered class I and class II loci at four-digit resolution. The T cell repertoires of under 750 subjects were profiled by immunosequencing and related to cytomegalovirus serostatus. Genome-wide SNP genotypes for about 65% of the 666 donors were used in a later genetic analysis, which treated that subset as a discovery cohort. On average, over 200,000 unique TCR beta nucleotide sequences were sequenced per donor among about 400 genotyped donors of the cohort, with around 19% of those sequences being non-productive. Roughly 310 gigabases of sequencing data and around 87 million unique TCR sequences were included in an early release covering roughly 600 HLA-typed donors. The study was designed to test whether signatures of past pathogen exposure could be identified by cataloging public T cell receptors. To study patterns of TCR occurrence, a later analysis re-analyzed previously published TCR beta repertoires from hundreds of donors and added high-resolution HLA genotyping. Roughly five DR-DQ haplotypes were handled as single units for association and clustering, since linkage in the cohort was strong. Among the roughly 400 genotyped donors, approximately 82% belonged to the genetic ancestry cluster associated with self-reported Caucasian donors. Study-level results and caveats: The authors suggested that the approach could potentially be extended to other disease states and immunological phenotypes. A later analysis found that most CMV-associated TCR beta chains appeared HLA-restricted, with HLA associations seemingly driven largely by CMV exposure. The classifier was reported to diagnose cytomegalovirus status with high specificity and sensitivity in both the original cohort and the validation cohort. Because HLA typing was missing for some donors at each locus, association tests included only the typed subset. According to a later genetic analysis, donors in an Asian-associated ancestry cluster had fewer N-insertions in productive TCRs than the roughly 700-donor mean. While some public TCRs were present in many individuals, most TCR sequences turned up only very rarely across donors. The 87-base-pair reads could not distinguish some IMGT-functional V segments, including TRBV6-2 and TRBV6-3, so those segments were excluded. Presence/absence analyses assumed roughly uniform sequencing depth across donors, an assumption that may not hold. In a later analysis, several top co-occurrence clusters were reported to appear linked to parvovirus B19, influenza, CMV and Epstein-Barr virus. Correlated functional status among segregating V segments might reflect linkage disequilibrium, but an unknown experimental factor could not be ruled out. In a later analysis, the rate of TCR association differed among HLA loci, with DRB1 alleles having the most associated TCRs and HLA-C alleles having the fewest. A later analysis found that HLA-associated TCR beta chains were more clonally expanded and had lower generation probabilities than equally common non-associated chains. In a later genetic analysis, a missense DCLRE1C variant was associated with V-gene and J-gene trimming of TCR beta chains, and the association was replicated in an independent cohort. The sequencing pipeline was judged likely to have produced a cluster of highly shared sequence variants as a technical artifact. The only immune exposure information available for the cohort was CMV serostatus. Strong co-occurrence of HLA alleles, especially DR and DQ, made assigning TCR associations to individual alleles difficult. The cohort was sequenced for TCR beta chains only, and without alpha or paired-chain data the features that could be detected were limited. The study gave a list of some 150 TCR beta chains associated with cytomegalovirus. In vitro tests confirmed that a few of the cytomegalovirus-associated TCR beta chains recognize cytomegalovirus antigens. An earlier analysis of approximately 600 of the donors showed that most TCR beta V segments appeared in productive rearrangements either about 87% or about 30% of the time, which broadly matched IMGT annotations. A further reported finding was that TCR beta sequences accurately predicted the HLA-A and HLA-B alleles for most subjects in the first cohort. Because counts were too low, some 17 rarely observed V segments, including chromosome 9 orphons, were excluded from the earlier analysis of about 500 of the donors. A later analysis associated 16,951 TCR beta sequences with specific HLA alleles at a false discovery rate of 0.05.

The germline V gene specifies MRHNA as CDR1 and SNTAGT as CDR2. Trimming at the junction amounts to 4 bases on V and 1 base on J, and the germline ends lie 9 bases apart. The CDR3 spans 14 residues, from the cysteine through the phenylalanine. Here the CDR3 DNA is all that survives: 42 bases in frame from base 1. The method behind the library was the immunoSEQ multiplex PCR assay. A mixture of 60 forward primers for TCR Vbeta segments and 13 reverse primers for TCR Jbeta segments was used in the multiplex PCR. Amplification of the CDR3 region of rearranged TCR beta genes was performed with a multiplex PCR assay on genomic DNA. On the Illumina HiSeq System, the amplified TCR beta libraries were sequenced as 87-base-pair reads. On the authors' methods: A later analysis tallied some 79 million unique TCR beta chains across the 666 repertoires, and about 10 million of those chains were shared by two or more donors. A nearest-neighbor algorithm error-corrected the raw reads and collapsed the reads into unique sequences, merging closely related sequences to remove PCR and sequencing errors. To assign V, D and J gene segments, CDR3 sequences were aligned to IMGT reference sequences. For a sequence to be retained, a match of at least six nucleotides was required to both a V gene segment and a J gene segment. A rearrangement counted as productive if the CDR3 had no stop codons and remained in frame with V and J, and every other rearrangement counted as non-productive. CDR3 was defined by IMGT convention, running from the second conserved V-encoded cysteine to the conserved J-encoded phenylalanine. Sequences without an unambiguous match to a single V gene segment were excluded from the earlier analysis of several hundred of the donors. In an earlier analysis of around 590 of the donors, a V segment was called functional when productive rearrangements were above 56.7%, and segregating when the standard deviation between donors exceeded 5%. To diagnose cytomegalovirus status from the catalog of TCR beta chain sequences, a statistical classification framework was built. In a later analysis, TCR nucleotide sequences were compared against IMGT/GENE-DB human TR gene sequences so that V and J genes could be assigned. In a later analysis, CDR3 sequences and most-parsimonious VDJ recombination scenarios were assigned using the TCRdist pipeline. In a later analysis, each TCR beta chain was defined by its CDR3 amino acid sequence together with its V-gene family, and reads lacking a unique V-gene family were excluded. To address suspected cross-contamination and a sequencing artifact, a later analysis removed 450 to 700 highly shared, low-generation-probability nucleotide sequences. A later analysis calculated a clonal expansion index for each public chain from normalized within-repertoire ranks of inferred template counts. In a later analysis, generation probabilities were computed using a VDJ recombination model fitted to out-of-frame rearrangements, and the results were checked against IGoR. A later analysis scored TCR-TCR, TCR-HLA and TCR-CMV co-occurrence with hypergeometric tests, applying a repertoire-size bias correction to TCR pairs. To estimate false discovery rates, a later analysis permuted the HLA or CMV assignments 20 times. In a later analysis, co-occurring TCRs were grouped with DBSCAN, and TCRdist sequence similarity was added when clustering was performed within HLA-allele-positive subsets. Co-occurrence clustering excluded repertoires with fewer than 30,000 or more than 120,000 public chains, plus five with anomalous nucleotide sharing. In its TCRdb copy, this immuneACCESS table keeps in-frame sequences only and misses some clones. Where compared with another copy, unresolved V genes explain less than half of these, and the others have no known cause. The V and J calls and the clone size are those of that table, but D and trimming were determined from the DNA. Within this sample are 150,000 or so clones, with roughly 75% of them counted one time only. Clones ranked in the top ten supply 3.3% of the sample.

In regard to this clone: What antigen it recognizes has not been identified. Nothing much larger sits one base from this clone, and base qualities are not available.

The cohort consisted of approximately 670 healthy bone marrow donors. At the time of sampling, every cohort member was nominally healthy, though immune exposures that went unrecorded were likely present. The donor tested CMV seronegative and was one of the 352 seronegative cohort members. Each donor provided a peripheral blood sample, and peripheral blood mononuclear cells were used for TCR beta sequencing. The Qiagen DNeasy Blood Extraction Kit was used to extract genomic DNA from the blood cell samples. What was sequenced was PBMCs. The sequence came from a man between 40 and 49 years old in good health and CMV-seronegative. The V gene is TRBV6-4 and the J gene is TRBJ2-3; a tentative D match to TRBD2 spans 5 bases. The DNA sequence is given as TGTGCCAGCAGTGCGACTAAAGGCACAGATACGCAGTATTTT. It is translated as CASSATKGTDTQYF.